The entry below describes one TCR beta chain. Its cognate antigen is unknown. This record belongs to a study of cytomegalovirus exposure and HLA in healthy donors. Study results and caveats: Among TCR beta chains, those listed as cytomegalovirus-associated numbered under 200. Common viral pathogens were later found to be apparently linked to several of the most significant clusters.

V gave up 4 bases and J gave up 1 base; unmatched junction bases: 4. Germline CDR1 ENHRY, CDR2 SYGVKD. This CDR3 has 15 amino acids. The PCR had 60 Vbeta and 13 Jbeta primers. Measured with immunoSEQ multiplex PCR; TCRdb has only the in-frame clones, and not every one. Among approximately 37,000 clones, around 69% were seen once, and the ten largest hold over 5.5%. What was sequenced was PBMCs. The genes are TRBV10-3 and TRBJ2-7; 10 nucleotides line up with TRBD1. The clonotype comes from a man aged 25 to 40 in good health and CMV-seronegative. CDR3 in DNA: TGTGCCATCAGTGTGGGACAGGGGTCTTCCTACGAGCAGTACTTC. Amino acid sequence: CAISVGQGSSYEQYF.